This TCR beta chain was recovered during a study of cytomegalovirus exposure and HLA in healthy donors. Overall study results and limits: The authors confirmed in vitro that a few CMV-associated chains were specific for CMV antigens. First-cohort TCR clusters tended to co-occur in the 95 to 150 validation repertoires, a later analysis found.

Only in-frame clones appear in the TCRdb table, and some are missing; sequencing was by immunoSEQ multiplex PCR. The sample holds around 150,000 clones, roughly 90% seen once. Comment on this clone: Antigen: not known.

The TCR sequence derives from a woman younger than 30 in good health and CMV-seronegative. The specimen was PBMCs.

The DNA for the CDR3 is TGCAGCGCTTATTACAGGGAAACTGAAGCTTTCTTT. Translating gives CSAYYRETEAFF. The genes are TRBV29-1 and TRBJ1-1, with D possibly TRBD1 on 6 matching bases. The CDR3 is 12 residues long. The V end was cut by 7 bases, the J end by 5 bases, with 14 bases between. CDR1 and CDR2 from the germline V gene are SQVTM and ANQGSEA.